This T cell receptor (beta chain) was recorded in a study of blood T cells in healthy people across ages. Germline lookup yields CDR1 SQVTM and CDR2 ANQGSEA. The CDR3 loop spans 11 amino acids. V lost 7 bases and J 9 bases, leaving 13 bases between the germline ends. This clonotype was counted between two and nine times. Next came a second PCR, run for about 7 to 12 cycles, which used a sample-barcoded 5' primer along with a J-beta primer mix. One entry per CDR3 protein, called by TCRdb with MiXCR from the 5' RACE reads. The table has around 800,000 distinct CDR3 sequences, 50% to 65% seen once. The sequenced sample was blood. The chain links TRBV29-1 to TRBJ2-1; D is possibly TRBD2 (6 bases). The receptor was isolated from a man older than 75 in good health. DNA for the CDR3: TGCAGCGCCCAGACTAGTAGTGAGCAGTTCTTC. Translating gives CSAQTSSEQFF.